This entry concerns a single T cell receptor (beta chain). Antigen: not known. The data are from a study of blood T cells in healthy people across ages. Looking at the study overall: Template switching picked up about one barcoded beta molecule for each two T cells. Overall study findings and caveats: Researchers said unsorted PBMCs prevented a conclusive naive versus antigen-experienced comparison. Total diversity from one million sequenced T cells was likely underestimated. Higher naive T cell percentage went strongly together with higher TCR beta diversity.

V was pared by 4 bases and J by 1 base, with 13 bases between. The CDR3 length is 15 residues. Germline CDR1 and CDR2: SNHLY and FYNNEI. Alongside a J-beta primer mix, a sample-barcoded 5' primer served in a second PCR lasting roughly 6 to 11 cycles. One entry per CDR3 protein results from TCRdb running MiXCR on the 5' RACE reads. The table includes hundreds of thousands of distinct CDR3 sequences, 58% detected once. The chain uses TRBV2 and TRBJ2-5, with a possible D match to TRBD2 (6 bases). The sequence was collected from a man aged 30 to 45 in good health. Sequences were obtained from blood. The CDR3 spells CASSGGGGVQETQYF. The CDR3 DNA reads as TGTGCCAGCAGTGGAGGCGGCGGGGTCCAAGAGACCCAGTACTTC. Full variable domain (remainder filled in from reference TRBV2 and TRBJ2-5): EPEVTQTPSHQVTQMGQEVILRCVPISNHLYFYWYRQILGQKVEFLVSFYNNEISEKSEIFDDQFSVERPDGSNFTLKIRSTKLEDSAMYFCASSGGGGVQETQYFGPGTRLLVL.